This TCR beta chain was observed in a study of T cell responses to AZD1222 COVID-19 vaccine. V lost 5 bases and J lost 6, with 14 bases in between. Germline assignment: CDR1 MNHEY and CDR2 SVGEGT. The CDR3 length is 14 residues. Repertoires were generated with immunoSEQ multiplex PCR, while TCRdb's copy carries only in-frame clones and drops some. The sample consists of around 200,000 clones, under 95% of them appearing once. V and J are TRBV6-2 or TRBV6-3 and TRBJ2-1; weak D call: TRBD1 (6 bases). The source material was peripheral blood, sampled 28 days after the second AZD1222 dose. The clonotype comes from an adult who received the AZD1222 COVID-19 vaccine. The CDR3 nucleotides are TGTGCCAGCAGTAGACAGGAGCCCCCCAATGAGCAGTTCTTC. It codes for CASSRQEPPNEQFF.